One and the same sample provided the 25 T cell receptor beta chains below, sequenced in a study of molecular identifiers for immune sequencing clone quantification. TCRdb re-analysed the PCR reads in MiXCR, keeping a single row per CDR3 protein. The repertoire includes just under 650,000 distinct CDR3 sequences, just under 20% of them detected once, and about 0.9% sits in the top ten. The sample taken for sequencing was naive CD8+ T cells from blood, with Jurkat cell RNA spiked in. The subset denotes: FACS-sorted CD8+CD4-CCR7+CD45RA+ naive T cells. Receptors were obtained from a human donor in good health. Some libraries in this study had Jurkat cell RNA spiked in.

This clonotype was seen ten or more times. The chain couples TRBV6-2 or TRBV6-3 to TRBJ2-7; tentative D call: TRBD1 (6 bases). This CDR3 comprises 15 residues. Trimming left V 4 bases short and J 4 bases short, with 17 bases between. Per germline, CDR1 MNHEY and CDR2 SVGEGT. The CDR3 DNA is TGTGCCAGCAGTTGGGGGCCCGGGGTGACTTACGAGCAGTACTTC. Protein sequence: CASSWGPGVTYEQYF.

As for this clonotype: A much larger clone is a single base away; this may be a read error. The chain joins TRBV7-9 to TRBJ2-1; D may be TRBD2 (6 bases). Germline V gene sequence: CDR1 SEHNR, CDR2 FQNEAQ (reference sequence). The CDR3 spans 15 residues. V dropped 1 base and J dropped 3 bases, with 10 bases sitting between them. In DNA, the CDR3 is TGTGCCAGCAGCTTAGTGGCGGGGATCTACAATGAGCAGTTCTTC. Translating it yields CASSLVAGIYNEQFF.

The rearrangement links TRBV7-6 to TRBJ2-2, with TRBD1 matching over 8 bases. Per germline, CDR1 SGHVS and CDR2 FNYEAQ. CDR3 length equals 17 residues. The trim removed 1 base at V and 5 bases at J, leaving 9 bases unmatched. The CDR3 reads CASSLVVGDRYTGELFF. The CDR3 nucleotides are TGTGCCAGCAGCTTAGTGGTAGGGGACAGGTATACCGGGGAGCTGTTTTTT.

The V gene is TRBV3-1, the J gene TRBJ2-3; TRBD2 aligns across 7 bases. This CDR3 is built from 16 residues. J was trimmed by 4 bases and V by 3 bases; bases with no gene match: 10. Germline V lookup: CDR1 LGHDT, CDR2 YNNKEL (reference sequence). CDR3: CASSHQSDTSADTQYF. CDR3 nucleotides: TGTGCCAGCAGCCATCAATCGGATACTAGCGCAGATACGCAGTATTTT.

This clonotype was recorded many times. The chain employs TRBV6-5 and TRBJ1-1, with 8 nucleotides matching TRBD1. The CDR3 totals 15 residues. The germline V gene has CDR1 MNHEY and CDR2 SVGAGI. The trim removed 6 bases at V and 0 bases at J, leaving 6 bases unmatched. The CDR3 region is CASSSDRGLNTEAFF. The DNA of the CDR3 is TGTGCCAGCAGCTCAGACAGGGGCTTGAACACTGAAGCTTTCTTT.

Ten or more counts support this clonotype. The chain combines TRBV30 with TRBJ2-1, with 8 bases lining up with TRBD1. The germline CDR1 and CDR2 sequences are GTSNPN and SVGIG (reference sequence). V was pared by 3 bases and J by 3 bases, with 10 bases of the junction left unmatched. The CDR3 is 16 residues long. CDR3 nucleotides: TGTGCCTGGAGCGCCCAGGACAGGGTTCTCTACAATGAGCAGTTCTTC. It specifies CAWSAQDRVLYNEQFF.

This clonotype was seen only a few times. This chain uses TRBV3-1 with TRBJ2-1, with 9 bases aligning to TRBD2. Germline V gene sequence: CDR1 LGHDT, CDR2 YNNKEL (reference sequence). The CDR3 runs 18 residues. The V and J ends lost 0 bases and 8 bases, in that order; junction bases with no gene match: 14. The CDR3 sequence is CASSQEGVGAGGWHEQFF. The CDR3 region has the DNA TGTGCCAGCAGCCAAGAGGGGGTTGGAGCGGGGGGTTGGCATGAGCAGTTCTTC.

This clonotype was observed a handful of times. V gene TRBV11-2 combines with J gene TRBJ1-2, with 7 bases lining up with TRBD1. The CDR3 is made up of 17 amino acids. Germline V CDR1 and CDR2: SGHAT, FQNNGV. With 3 bases clipped from V and 1 base from J, the junction kept 11 bases outside the gene matches. As DNA, the CDR3 is TGTGCCAGCAGCTTCCCCCGACAGGGAGGAGGTAACTATGGCTACACCTTC. This encodes CASSFPRQGGGNYGYTF.

The V and J genes are TRBV12-3 or TRBV12-4 and TRBJ1-2; unclear D gene. This CDR3 region has 13 residues. Trimming cost V 7 bases and J 8 bases, with 17 bases left between them. The CDR3 DNA sequence: TGTGCCAGCACCCCGGAGGAGGGCTTAGGCTACACCTTC. Its protein product is CASTPEEGLGYTF.

This clonotype was detected ten times or more. The chain links TRBV20-1 to TRBJ2-7, with D perhaps matching TRBD2 (6 bases). This CDR3 comprises 12 residues. Trimming took off 6 bases at V and 4 bases at J, with 13 bases between the two ends. The germline V gene encodes CDR1 DFQATT and CDR2 SNEGSKA (reference sequence). CDR3 DNA sequence: TGCAGTGCCCGCGGGGCTAAATACGAGCAGTACTTC. This sequence encodes CSARGAKYEQYF.

This clonotype has only a few counts. The chain joins TRBV11-3 to TRBJ2-7; 9 bases line up with TRBD1. The trim removed 5 bases at V and 0 bases at J, leaving 11 bases unmatched. CDR3 length: 17 amino acids. Germline values: CDR1 SGHNT, CDR2 YENEEA. CDR3 nucleotides: TGTGCCAGCAGCCGCCGAGGACCGGGACAGGGCTCCTACGAGCAGTACTTC. It yields the protein CASSRRGPGQGSYEQYF.

This clonotype occurred many times. This chain connects TRBV20-1 to TRBJ2-7; the D gene is possibly TRBD1 (6 bases). V gave up 2 bases and J gave up 6 bases, with 17 bases separating them. CDR1 and CDR2 from the germline V gene are DFQATT and SNEGSKA (reference sequence). This CDR3 comprises 14 residues. The CDR3 sequence is CSARSPHTGSEQYF. The CDR3 DNA sequence: TGCAGTGCTAGATCACCTCATACAGGGTCCGAGCAGTACTTC.

This clonotype was detected ten times or more. This chain joins TRBV19 and TRBJ2-7, with 8 bases fitting TRBD2. The CDR3 is 15 residues long. Germline lookup yields CDR1 LNHDA and CDR2 SQIVND (reference sequence). The trim removed 5 bases at V and 0 bases at J, leaving 6 bases unmatched. The CDR3 reads CASSSAGASSYEQYF. The CDR3 DNA reads TGTGCCAGTAGTTCAGCGGGGGCTAGCTCCTACGAGCAGTACTTC.

As to this clonotype: A much more abundant neighbour one base away suggests this may be a read error. The chain is built from TRBV5-3 and TRBJ2-7; TRBD2 aligns across 14 bases. TRBV5-3 is labeled an ORF, and its function is uncertain. CDR3 length: 14 residues. The junction had 12 bases not matched to a gene; V was cut back by 8 bases and J by 11 bases. The CDR3: CASSPPGLAGDEYF. The CDR3 region has the DNA TGTGCCAGCAGCCCTCCGGGACTAGCGGGGGATGAGTACTTC.

On this clonotype itself: A much larger clone differs by one base, so this may be a read error. J is TRBJ1-5 and V is TRBV7-9; possibly TRBD1 for D (5 bases). This CDR3 comprises 12 residues. Germline CDR1 reads SEHNR; CDR2 reads FQNEAQ (reference sequence). CDR3 nucleotide sequence: TGTGCCGGCAGTACCGAACCGGGACTACAGCATTTT. Protein product: CAGSTEPGLQHF.

Note on this clonotype: Just one base apart from a much larger clone, this may be a read error. J is TRBJ1-1 and V is TRBV20-1, with a weak D call TRBD1 (5 bases). The V gene's germline CDR1 is DFQATT and CDR2 SNEGSKA (reference sequence). This CDR3 is built from 13 residues. Trimming took off 6 bases at V and 4 bases at J, with 15 bases between the two ends. CDR3 loop: CSASAGTGTEAFF. DNA for the CDR3: TGCAGTGCCTCCGCGGGGACGGGCACTGAAGCTTTCTTT.

This clonotype was observed a single time. This clone may be a read error of a much larger clone one base away. The V gene is TRBV20-1, the J gene TRBJ2-3; TRBD2 might be the D (6 bases). The CDR3 covers 13 residues. From germline, CDR1 is DFQATT and CDR2 SNEGSKA (reference sequence). The CDR3 coding sequence is TGCAGTGCTAGTGGGAGGAACACAGATACGCGGTATTTT. Amino acid sequence: CSASGRNTDTRYF.

This clonotype was counted at least ten times. This chain joins TRBV12-3 or TRBV12-4 and TRBJ2-3; D unresolved. The V end was cut by 6 bases, the J end by 4 bases, with 14 bases between. This CDR3 is 14 amino acids long. CDR3 residues: CASRSPVGPDTQYF. The CDR3 DNA sequence: TGTGCCAGCAGGTCCCCCGTAGGGCCAGATACGCAGTATTTT.

This clonotype was counted many times. The chain is built from TRBV12-3 or TRBV12-4 and TRBJ1-6, with TRBD1 matching over 7 bases. J lost 2 bases, V lost 5 bases, and 9 bases had no gene match. This CDR3 has 17 amino acids. The CDR3 coding sequence is TGTGCCAGCAGTACCGGGACAGACTTCGCCTATAATTCACCCCTCCACTTT. This codes for CASSTGTDFAYNSPLHF.

On this clonotype: This sequence may be a read error, since a much larger clone differs from it by one base. V and J are TRBV11-2 and TRBJ2-1, with a possible D match to TRBD2 (5 bases). CDR1 SGHAT and CDR2 FQNNGV come from the germline V gene. V lost 5 bases, J lost 3 bases, and 17 bases lay in between. The length of the CDR3 is 16 residues. In nucleotides, the CDR3 is TGTGCCAGCAGCCCTATGGAGGCAGGCCTCTACAATGAGCAGTTCTTC. Translating gives CASSPMEAGLYNEQFF.

This clonotype appeared many times. The CDR3 sequence: CSVDWEGEQYF. As DNA, the CDR3 is TGCAGCGTTGACTGGGAGGGGGAGCAGTACTTC. The chain recombines TRBV29-1 with TRBJ2-7, with 7 bases identical to TRBD2. V dropped 3 bases and J dropped 7; count of bases not matched to a gene: 3. The CDR3 has 11 amino acids. Germline V CDR1 and CDR2: SQVTM, ANQGSEA.

This clonotype was recorded many times. This chain connects TRBV6-5 to TRBJ1-1; TRBD1 is a possible D gene (5 bases). The V gene lost 4 bases and the J gene lost 0 bases, with 9 bases spanning the gap. Per germline, CDR1 MNHEY and CDR2 SVGAGI. The CDR3 has 14 residues. CDR3 in amino acids: CASSSPGLNTEAFF. CDR3 sequence (DNA): TGTGCCAGCAGTTCGCCGGGACTGAACACTGAAGCTTTCTTT.

This clonotype was detected many times. The rearrangement joins TRBV28 to TRBJ2-7, with TRBD2 identical over 10 bases. This CDR3 has 13 residues. Germline V gives CDR1 MDHEN, CDR2 SYDVKM. The V segment lost 3 bases and the J segment 5 bases; nucleotides outside the gene matches: 1. DNA of the CDR3: TGTGCCAGCAGTTTCCTAGCGGGAGACGAGCAGTACTTC. Translation gives CASSFLAGDEQYF.

This clonotype was observed a few times. V is TRBV4-1 and J is TRBJ1-6; 7 bases align to TRBD1. After removal of 1 base from V and 7 bases from J, the junction contained 4 bases not matched to a gene. Per the germline V gene, CDR1 is MGHRA and CDR2 is YSYEKL. The CDR3 runs to 15 residues. The CDR3 region has the DNA TGCGCCAGCAGCCAAGGAGACAGGGCCAATTCACCCCTCCACTTT. This translates into CASSQGDRANSPLHF.

The chain joins TRBV9 to TRBJ1-4; tentative D call: TRBD1 (6 bases). Germline values: CDR1 SGDLS, CDR2 YYNGEE. The CDR3 contains 14 residues. The ends were cut back, 2 bases at V and 8 bases at J, with 13 bases in the middle. The CDR3 bases are TGTGCCAGCAGCGTGGCAGGGGCGGAAGAAAAACTGTTTTTT. The encoded protein is CASSVAGAEEKLFF. Full variable domain (missing parts from reference TRBV9 and TRBJ1-4): DSGVTQTPKHLITATGQRVTLRCSPRSGDLSVYWYQQSLDQGLQFLIQYYNGEERAKGNILERFSAQQFPDLHSELNLSSLELGDSALYFCASSVAGAEEKLFFGSGTQLSVL.